The T cell receptor (beta chain) under discussion was sequenced for a study of blood T cell repertoires in COVID-19. Looking at the study overall: The United States, Italy and Spain were the sources of the acute and convalescent COVID-19 samples. The analysed material was cDNA or gDNA that came from T cells, B-cell-depleted T cells, or PBMCs.

As processed by the authors: From reference gene primer amplification, estimates of nucleated cell counts were derived. Only in-frame clones appear in the TCRdb table, and some are missing; sequencing was by immunoSEQ multiplex PCR. That table gives V, J and clone size, and the DNA gave D and trimming. Among about 80,000 clones listed, approximately 80% were seen once. V was pared by 2 bases and J by 4 bases, with 12 bases between. Germline CDR1 and CDR2: SGHNT and YYREEE (reference sequence). The CDR3 loop spans 14 amino acids. The TCR originated in a woman between 65 and 79 years old with acute or convalescent COVID-19. The chain carries TRBV5-4 and TRBJ1-1; tentatively, D is TRBD1 (5 bases). Sequencing was carried out using peripheral blood. The CDR3 protein is CASSFVGGPTEAFF. CDR3 DNA sequence: TGTGCCAGCAGCTTTGTGGGGGGTCCCACTGAAGCTTTCTTT.